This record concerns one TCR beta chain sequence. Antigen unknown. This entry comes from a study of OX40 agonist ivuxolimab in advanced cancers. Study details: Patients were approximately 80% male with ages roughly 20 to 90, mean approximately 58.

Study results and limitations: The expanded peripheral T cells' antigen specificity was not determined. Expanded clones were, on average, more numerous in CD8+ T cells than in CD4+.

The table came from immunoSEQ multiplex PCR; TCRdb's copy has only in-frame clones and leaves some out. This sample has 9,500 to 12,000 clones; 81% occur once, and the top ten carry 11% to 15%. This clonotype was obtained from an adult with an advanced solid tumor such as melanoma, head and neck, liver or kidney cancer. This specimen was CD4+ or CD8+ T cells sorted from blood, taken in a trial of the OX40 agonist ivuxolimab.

CDR3 protein: CASSGRSAGENEQFF. CDR3 sequence (DNA): TGCGCCAGCAGTGGTAGATCAGCAGGCGAGAATGAGCAGTTCTTC. This chain joins TRBV10-2 and TRBJ2-1; D remains ambiguous. With 4 bases removed from V and 7 bases from J, the gap between germline ends came to 17 bases. Germline CDR1 and CDR2: WSHSY and SAAADI. The CDR3 covers 15 residues.